A single sample gave rise to the 19 T cell receptor beta chains below, sequenced in a study of blood T cell repertoires in COVID-19. Repertoires were generated with immunoSEQ multiplex PCR, while TCRdb's copy carries only in-frame clones and drops some. The sample contains about 310,000 clones, 85% of which appear only once. Sequencing was done on a sample of PBMCs or T cells enriched from blood (not recorded which). Receptors originate from a woman in her 30s who had been exposed to COVID-19.

This clone was seen more than once but under ten times. The V gene is TRBV6-1, the J gene TRBJ2-5; D gene uncertain. V was trimmed by 2 bases and J by 2 bases, leaving 9 bases between them. Germline V gene lookup returns CDR1 MNHNS and CDR2 SASEGT. The CDR3 spans 14 residues. Here the CDR3 reads CASSERDLQETQYF. CDR3 in DNA: TGTGCCAGCAGTGAACGCGATTTACAAGAGACCCAGTACTTC.

The chain links TRBV3-1 (or the pseudogene TRBV3-2) to TRBJ1-2; possibly TRBD1 for D (5 bases). Trimming cost V 0 bases and J 0 bases, with 8 bases left between them. This CDR3 has 15 amino acids. In germline, CDR1 is LGHDT, CDR2 YNNKEL (reference sequence). The CDR3 nucleotides read TGTGCCAGCAGCCAAGATCAGGGTGCTAACTATGGCTACACCTTC. Residues: CASSQDQGANYGYTF.

V and J are TRBV4-2 and TRBJ1-5; D gene uncertain. Trimming left V 0 bases short and J 3 bases short, with 18 bases between. The CDR3 contains 18 residues. CDR1 and CDR2 (germline): LGHNA, YNFKEQ. The CDR3 region is CASSQDPSAVRVNQPQHF. CDR3 nucleotide sequence: TGTGCCAGCAGCCAAGATCCATCTGCGGTGAGGGTCAATCAGCCCCAGCATTTT.

The CDR3 is CATSDPGVANYGYTF. DNA of the CDR3: TGTGCCACCAGTGATCCCGGAGTAGCTAACTATGGCTACACCTTC. V is TRBV24-1 and J is TRBJ1-2; unclear D gene. This CDR3 has 15 amino acids. Trimming left V 3 bases short and J 0 bases short, with 10 bases between. The germline V gene encodes CDR1 KGHDR and CDR2 SFDVKD.

This clone was seen a few times. The V call is TRBV19, the J call TRBJ2-5, with TRBD1 identical over 7 bases. The trim removed 3 bases at V and 6 bases at J, leaving 4 bases unmatched. Germline V lookup: CDR1 LNHDA, CDR2 SQIVND (reference sequence). This CDR3 region has 13 residues. The CDR3 sequence: CASSMGRGKTQYF. The DNA for the CDR3 is TGTGCCAGTAGTATGGGCAGGGGGAAGACCCAGTACTTC.

In its sample, this clone was seen a few times. V and J are TRBV25-1 and TRBJ1-2, with D tentatively TRBD1 (6 bases). The germline V and J ends were trimmed by 7 bases and 3 bases, with 12 bases remaining between them. The germline V gene encodes CDR1 MGHDK and CDR2 SYGVNS. The length of the CDR3 is 13 residues. CDR3 DNA: TGTGCCAGCACACAGGGTACCCACTATGGCTACACCTTC. This encodes CASTQGTHYGYTF.

This chain links TRBV28 with TRBJ1-3; 9 bases map to TRBD1. Germline V gene lookup returns CDR1 MDHEN and CDR2 SYDVKM. Trimming removed 9 bases from V and 2 bases from J; junction bases left unmatched: 2. This CDR3 region has 13 residues. The CDR3 is CASWTGAGNTIYF. The CDR3 nucleotides read TGTGCCAGTTGGACAGGGGCTGGAAACACCATATATTTT.

The chain links TRBV6-5 to TRBJ1-1; 9 bases map to TRBD1. The CDR3 covers 13 residues. Per germline, CDR1 MNHEY and CDR2 SVGAGI. J lost 9 bases, V lost 2 bases, and 4 bases had no gene match. The CDR3: CASSYAGTGKAFF. The CDR3 nucleotides are TGTGCCAGCAGTTACGCGGGGACAGGGAAAGCTTTCTTT.

CDR3 loop: CASSPGQAGELFF. CDR3 coding DNA: TGTGCCAGCAGTCCCGGACAAGCCGGGGAGCTGTTTTTT. This rearrangement joins TRBV2 to TRBJ2-2; tentative D call: TRBD1 (5 bases). The V gene's germline CDR1 is SNHLY and CDR2 FYNNEI. The CDR3 length is 13 residues. The germline V and J ends were trimmed by 5 bases and 6 bases, with 10 bases remaining between them.

The chain has TRBV3-1 (or the pseudogene TRBV3-2) and TRBJ1-2, with 7 bases matching TRBD1. This CDR3 is 14 amino acids long. In germline, CDR1 is LGHDT, CDR2 YNNKEL (reference sequence). J gave up 6 bases and V 0 bases, and 4 bases lay outside the gene matches. The CDR3 sequence is CASSQDTTGNGYTF. In nucleotides, the CDR3 is TGTGCCAGCAGCCAAGATACGACAGGGAATGGCTACACCTTC.

The rearrangement joins TRBV30 to TRBJ2-2, with 14 bases fitting TRBD2. This CDR3 contains 18 residues. V gave up 3 bases and J gave up 0 bases; unmatched junction bases: 6. Germline V gene lookup returns CDR1 GTSNPN and CDR2 SVGIG (reference sequence). The CDR3 reads CAWRMGLAGATNTGELFF. The CDR3, as DNA: TGTGCCTGGAGAATGGGACTAGCGGGGGCCACGAACACCGGGGAGCTGTTTTTT.

About this clone itself: Other DNA sequences in the same sample also yield this CDR3. The J gene is TRBJ2-7, the V gene TRBV20-1; 7 bases line up with TRBD1. This CDR3 region has 11 residues. Trimming cost V 6 bases and J 3 bases; bases outside gene matches: 2. Germline assignment: CDR1 DFQATT and CDR2 SNEGSKA (reference sequence). The CDR3 DNA reads TGCAGTGCGGGACAGCTCTACGAGCAGTACTTC. Translated: CSAGQLYEQYF.

This chain connects TRBV29-1 to TRBJ1-2, with 8 positions matching TRBD1. This CDR3 has 12 amino acids. V lost 3 bases and J lost 4; bases outside the gene matches: 1. Germline V gene data show CDR1 as SQVTM and CDR2 as ANQGSEA. The CDR3 sequence: CSVEDRAYGYTF. CDR3 coding DNA: TGCAGCGTTGAGGACAGGGCCTATGGCTACACCTTC.

The rearrangement links TRBV30 to TRBJ1-2; 9 bases agree with TRBD1. CDR3 length: 17 amino acids. The germline gives CDR1 GTSNPN, CDR2 SVGIG (reference sequence). V lost 0 bases, J lost 8 bases, and 16 bases stayed unmatched. The CDR3: CAWSVLYRGRRDTGYTF. CDR3 sequence (DNA): TGTGCCTGGAGTGTACTGTACAGGGGGCGTAGAGATACGGGCTACACCTTC.

This clone was detected once. The V and J genes are TRBV28 and TRBJ2-7; weak D call: TRBD2 (7 bases). Per the germline V gene, CDR1 is MDHEN and CDR2 is SYDVKM. V was clipped by 5 bases and J by 0 bases, with 14 bases between them. The CDR3 covers 15 residues. The CDR3 loop is CASSLGGTPSYEQYF. In DNA form, the CDR3 reads TGTGCCAGCAGTCTCGGGGGGACACCCTCCTACGAGCAGTACTTC.

J is TRBJ2-7 and V is TRBV28; D is possibly TRBD2 (7 bases). CDR3 length: 15 residues. Germline-derived CDR1 and CDR2 are MDHEN and SYDVKM. Trimming took 5 bases from V and 2 from J, leaving 16 bases between them. CDR3 sequence: CASSPIGGGAYEQYF. The CDR3 DNA follows: TGTGCCAGCAGTCCCATAGGGGGGGGCGCCTACGAGCAGTACTTC.

The CDR3 protein is CAWRGLGETQYF. The CDR3 DNA is TGTGCCTGGAGGGGTCTAGGAGAGACCCAGTACTTC. The chain couples TRBV30 to TRBJ2-5; D is uncertain. Per the germline V gene, CDR1 is GTSNPN and CDR2 is SVGIG (reference sequence). The CDR3 has 12 residues. The V gene lost 3 bases and the J gene lost 4 bases, with 9 bases spanning the gap.

Only a few counts were recorded for this clone. The CDR3 DNA reads TGTGCCAGCAGCGTCGGACAGGATCCACGAAACACCATATATTTT. Its translation is CASSVGQDPRNTIYF. This chain uses TRBV9 with TRBJ1-3, with 7 positions matching TRBD1. There are 15 residues in the CDR3. V was clipped by 2 bases and J by 5 bases; unmatched bases: 7. The germline V gene encodes CDR1 SGDLS and CDR2 YYNGEE.

V and J are TRBV10-3 and TRBJ2-7; 7 bases align to TRBD1. The CDR3 is 13 amino acids. After removal of 7 bases from V and 3 bases from J, the junction contained 6 bases not matched to a gene. Germline CDR1 reads ENHRY; CDR2 reads SYGVKD. CDR3 bases: TGTGCCATCACAGGGGGAATTTTCTACGAGCAGTACTTC. It codes for CAITGGIFYEQYF.